This T cell receptor beta chain was found in a study of control samples from healthy donors and cancer patients. Profiled with immunoSEQ multiplex PCR; TCRdb holds only in-frame clones, not every one. The data show about 160,000 clones, with roughly 90% seen just once and more than 10% held by the top ten. The material sequenced was blood. The sequence came from a man aged 25 to 40 in good health.

This chain's CDR3 is CAISEDRVYGYTF. The CDR3 DNA follows: TGTGCCATCAGTGAAGACAGGGTATATGGCTACACCTTC. The chain is built from TRBV10-3 and TRBJ1-2; 7 positions agree with TRBD1. Germline lookup yields CDR1 ENHRY and CDR2 SYGVKD. The CDR3 loop spans 13 amino acids. The V and J ends lost 3 bases and 5 bases, in that order; junction bases with no gene match: 3.